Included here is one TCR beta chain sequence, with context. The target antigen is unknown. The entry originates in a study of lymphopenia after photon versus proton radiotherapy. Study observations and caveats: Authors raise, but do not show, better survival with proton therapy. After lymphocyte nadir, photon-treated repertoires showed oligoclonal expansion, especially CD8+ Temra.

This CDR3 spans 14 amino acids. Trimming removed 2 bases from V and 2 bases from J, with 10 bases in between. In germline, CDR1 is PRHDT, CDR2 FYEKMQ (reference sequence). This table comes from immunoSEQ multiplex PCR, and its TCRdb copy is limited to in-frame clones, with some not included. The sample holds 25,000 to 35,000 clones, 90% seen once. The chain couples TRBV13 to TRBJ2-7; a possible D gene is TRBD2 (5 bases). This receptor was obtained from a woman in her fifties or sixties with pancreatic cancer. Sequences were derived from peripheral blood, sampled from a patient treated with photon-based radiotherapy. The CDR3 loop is CASSLRGGAYEQYF. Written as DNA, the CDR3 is TGTGCCAGCAGCTTACGGGGTGGGGCCTACGAGCAGTACTTC.